Below are 18 T cell receptor beta chains sequenced from a single sample in a study of T cells in Graves' hyperthyroidism and ophthalmopathy. Researchers amplified the TCR beta CDR3 regions from RNA transcripts. During a first-round RT-PCR of the TCR CDR3, the HTBI primer set was used. TCRdb itself ran the multiplex PCR reads through MiXCR, one entry per CDR3 protein. The sample has fewer than 650,000 distinct CDR3 sequences, over 12% seen once. Material for sequencing was blood. The receptors were gathered from a woman younger than 35 with Graves' ophthalmopathy.

This clonotype was counted ten times or more. The chain employs TRBV28 and TRBJ2-3, with no clear D. V dropped 7 bases and J dropped 0 bases, with 11 bases sitting between them. The CDR3 is made up of 14 amino acids. The germline V gene has CDR1 MDHEN and CDR2 SYDVKM. The CDR3 DNA reads as TGTGCCAGCACACCCGCGACCAGCACAGATACGCAGTATTTT. Its protein is CASTPATSTDTQYF.

In its sample, this clonotype was seen many times. V is TRBV7-3 and J is TRBJ2-3; D may be TRBD2 (6 bases). The CDR3 has 16 amino acids. The germline V and J ends were trimmed by 5 bases and 2 bases, with 17 bases remaining between them. From germline, CDR1 is SGHTA and CDR2 FQGTGA. The chain's CDR3 is CASSLISGGATDTQYF. The CDR3 nucleotides are TGTGCCAGCAGCCTGATTAGCGGAGGAGCCACAGATACGCAGTATTTT.

The sample holds many counts of this clonotype. The chain carries TRBV28 and TRBJ2-7; D unresolved. Germline V CDR1 and CDR2: MDHEN, SYDVKM. The CDR3 runs 11 residues. The V and J ends lost 4 bases and 3 bases respectively, with 4 bases between them. CDR3: CASSSRYEQYF. The CDR3 nucleotides read TGTGCCAGCAGTTCTCGCTACGAGCAGTACTTC.

This clonotype was seen ten or more times. The chain joins TRBV27 to TRBJ2-3, with D perhaps TRBD2 (6 bases). Germline V gene lookup returns CDR1 MNHEY and CDR2 SMNVEV (reference sequence). This CDR3 contains 18 residues. The V end lost 5 bases, the J end lost 2 bases, and 23 bases lay between the germline ends. The CDR3 sequence is CASSIGQEGRSITDTQYF. The CDR3, as DNA: TGTGCCAGCAGTATAGGGCAGGAGGGGCGGTCTATCACAGATACGCAGTATTTT.

This clonotype was counted many times. V is TRBV6-1 and J is TRBJ2-5, with no clear D. This CDR3 region has 15 residues. The germline CDR1 and CDR2 sequences are MNHNS and SASEGT. The V gene lost 8 bases and the J gene lost 2 bases, with 18 bases spanning the gap. CDR3 loop: CASGTNLGSQETQYF. CDR3 nucleotide sequence: TGTGCCAGCGGAACCAACCTCGGGTCGCAAGAGACCCAGTACTTC.

This clonotype was detected ten times or more. This rearrangement joins TRBV6-1 to TRBJ1-2, with TRBD1 identical over 7 bases. This CDR3 has 15 amino acids. V lost 8 bases and J lost 1; bases outside the gene matches: 10. Germline-derived CDR1 and CDR2 are MNHNS and SASEGT. CDR3 nucleotide sequence: TGTGCCAGCGTTCCTTCGGGACAGCATAACTATGGCTACACCTTC. Amino acid sequence: CASVPSGQHNYGYTF.

The table lists this clonotype with a few counts. As DNA, the CDR3 is TGTGCCAGCAGTCAAAGACAGGGTGTCCCCCAGGACAATGAGCAGTTCTTC. Translating gives CASSQRQGVPQDNEQFF. This chain connects TRBV7-9 to TRBJ2-1; TRBD1 matches 7 bases. CDR3 length: 17 residues. Germline CDR1 is SEHNR and CDR2 is FQNEAQ (reference sequence). V lost 6 bases to trimming and J lost 5 bases; unmatched junction nucleotides: 16.

V usage is TRBV4-3 and J usage is TRBJ1-4; a possible D gene is TRBD1 (5 bases). CDR3 length: 15 amino acids. The V gene lost 0 bases and the J gene lost 4 bases, with 9 bases spanning the gap. From germline, CDR1 is LGHNA and CDR2 YSLEER. The CDR3 is CASSQEAGNNEKLFF. Written as DNA, the CDR3 is TGCGCCAGCAGCCAAGAGGCAGGGAATAATGAAAAACTGTTTTTT.

This clonotype has only one observation. Possible read error: a much larger clone is one base away. The chain employs TRBV6-1 and TRBJ2-1; TRBD1 or TRBD2 may be the D gene (6 bases each). The germline V gene has CDR1 MNHNS and CDR2 SASEGT. The CDR3 sequence is 15 residues long. The CDR3 loop reads CVISESIGGGNEQFF. The CDR3 nucleotides read TGTGTCATCAGTGAGTCGATCGGAGGGGGCAATGAGCAGTTCTTC.

This clonotype was detected only a few times. This chain joins TRBV12-3 or TRBV12-4 and TRBJ2-1; 7 bases line up with TRBD1. The CDR3 runs to 12 residues. Germline trimming cut 6 bases from V and 10 bases from J; bases unmatched to any gene: 6. CDR3 sequence reads: CASSKGAWEQFF. In DNA, the CDR3 is TGTGCCAGCAGCAAGGGGGCTTGGGAGCAGTTCTTC.

The chain carries TRBV6-1 and TRBJ1-6, with a weak D call TRBD1 (6 bases). The V end was cut by 6 bases, the J end by 5 bases, with 11 bases between. CDR3 length equals 14 residues. CDR1 and CDR2 (germline): MNHNS, SASEGT. DNA of the CDR3: TGTGCCAGCAGAGGACAGAAACATAATTCACCCCTCCACTTT. Its translation: CASRGQKHNSPLHF.

This clonotype was seen only once. This may be a read error: a much more frequent sequence differs by one nucleotide. The chain uses TRBV27 and TRBJ2-1, with TRBD2 matching over 8 bases. The CDR3 has 14 amino acids. Germline loops: CDR1 MNHEY, CDR2 SMNVEV (reference sequence). The CDR3 nucleotides read TGTGCCAGTACCGTAGCGGGGCCATACAATGAGCAGCTCTTC. Its protein is CASTVAGPYNEQLF.

This clonotype has ten or more counts. The genes are TRBV30 and TRBJ1-2; D might be TRBD1 (6 bases). Trimming left V 3 bases short and J 7 bases short, with 21 bases between. Germline V gives CDR1 GTSNPN, CDR2 SVGIG (reference sequence). This CDR3 spans 15 amino acids. CDR3 coding DNA: TGTGCCTGGAGGCGTGATCACGGGGGCGCGGGTGGCTACACCTTC. Its translation: CAWRRDHGGAGGYTF. Full variable domain (rest looked up from reference TRBV30 and TRBJ1-2): SQTIHQWPATLVQPVGSPLSLECTVEGTSNPNLYWYRQAAGRGLQLLFYSVGIGQISSEVPQNLSASRPQDRQFILSSKKLLLSDSGFYLCAWRRDHGGAGGYTFGSGTRLTVV.

This clonotype was counted at least ten times. The chain combines TRBV5-1 with TRBJ2-7; 11 bases are shared with TRBD1. Germline V gene data show CDR1 as SGHRS and CDR2 as YFSETQ. The CDR3 runs 13 residues. V lost 4 bases and J lost 9; bases outside the gene matches: 6. CDR3 in DNA: TGCGCCAGCAGCGAGGACAGGGGGCGGAGGCAGTACTTC. Translating gives CASSEDRGRRQYF. Using reference TRBV5-1 and TRBJ2-7 for the parts outside the CDR3, the full variable domain is KAGVTQTPRYLIKTRGQQVTLSCSPISGHRSVSWYQQTPGQGLQFLFEYFSETQRNKGNFPGRFSGRQFSNSRSEMNVSTLELGDSALYLCASSEDRGRRQYFGPGTRLTVT.

This clonotype has ten or more counts. The chain employs TRBV30 and TRBJ2-2; D uncertain. V dropped 2 bases and J dropped 7 bases, with 14 bases sitting between them. The CDR3 has 14 residues. Germline V gene data show CDR1 as GTSNPN and CDR2 as SVGIG (reference sequence). CDR3 nucleotides: TGTGCCTGGAGTATGGTGATTGGCGGCGGGGAGCTGTTTTTT. Residues: CAWSMVIGGGELFF.

This clonotype was observed many times. J is TRBJ2-1 and V is TRBV12-3 or TRBV12-4; 9 positions agree with TRBD1. V gave up 4 bases and J gave up 6 bases; unmatched junction bases: 1. The CDR3 is 13 amino acids. The CDR3 coding sequence is TGTGCCAGCAGTTGGGACAGGGCCAATGAGCAGTTCTTC. Protein product: CASSWDRANEQFF.

This clonotype has a count of ten or more. V usage is TRBV3-1 and J usage is TRBJ1-5; 9 bases agree with TRBD1. Germline-derived CDR1 and CDR2 are LGHDT and YNNKEL (reference sequence). J was trimmed by 6 bases and V by 3 bases; bases with no gene match: 3. The CDR3 loop spans 14 amino acids. The CDR3 DNA is TGTGCCAGCAGCCAGACAGGGGGGGGTCAGCCCCAGCATTTT. Amino acid sequence: CASSQTGGGQPQHF.

This clonotype was seen repeatedly, ten times or more. V gene TRBV28 combines with J gene TRBJ1-5; 10 nucleotides agree with TRBD1. V gave up 4 bases and J gave up 4 bases; unmatched junction bases: 4. This CDR3 is built from 15 residues. In germline, CDR1 is MDHEN, CDR2 SYDVKM. The DNA of the CDR3 is TGTGCCAGCAGTTGGACAGGGGGTCGGAATCAGCCCCAGCATTTT. Its translation is CASSWTGGRNQPQHF.